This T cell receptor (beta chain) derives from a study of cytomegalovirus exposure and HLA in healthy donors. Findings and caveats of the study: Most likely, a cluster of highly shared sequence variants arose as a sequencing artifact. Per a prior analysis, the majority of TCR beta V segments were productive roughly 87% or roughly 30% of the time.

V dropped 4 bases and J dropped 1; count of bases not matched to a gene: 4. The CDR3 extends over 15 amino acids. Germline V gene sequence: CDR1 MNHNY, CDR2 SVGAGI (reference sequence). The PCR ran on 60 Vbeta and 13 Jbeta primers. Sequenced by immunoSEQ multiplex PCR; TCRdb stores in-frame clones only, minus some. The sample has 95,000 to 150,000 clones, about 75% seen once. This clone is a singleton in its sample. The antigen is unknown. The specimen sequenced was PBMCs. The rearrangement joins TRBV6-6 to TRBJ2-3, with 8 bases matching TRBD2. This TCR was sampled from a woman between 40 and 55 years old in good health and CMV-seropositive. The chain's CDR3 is CASSSSGGGTDTQYF. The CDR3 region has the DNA TGTGCCAGCAGTTCCAGCGGGGGCGGCACAGATACGCAGTATTTT.